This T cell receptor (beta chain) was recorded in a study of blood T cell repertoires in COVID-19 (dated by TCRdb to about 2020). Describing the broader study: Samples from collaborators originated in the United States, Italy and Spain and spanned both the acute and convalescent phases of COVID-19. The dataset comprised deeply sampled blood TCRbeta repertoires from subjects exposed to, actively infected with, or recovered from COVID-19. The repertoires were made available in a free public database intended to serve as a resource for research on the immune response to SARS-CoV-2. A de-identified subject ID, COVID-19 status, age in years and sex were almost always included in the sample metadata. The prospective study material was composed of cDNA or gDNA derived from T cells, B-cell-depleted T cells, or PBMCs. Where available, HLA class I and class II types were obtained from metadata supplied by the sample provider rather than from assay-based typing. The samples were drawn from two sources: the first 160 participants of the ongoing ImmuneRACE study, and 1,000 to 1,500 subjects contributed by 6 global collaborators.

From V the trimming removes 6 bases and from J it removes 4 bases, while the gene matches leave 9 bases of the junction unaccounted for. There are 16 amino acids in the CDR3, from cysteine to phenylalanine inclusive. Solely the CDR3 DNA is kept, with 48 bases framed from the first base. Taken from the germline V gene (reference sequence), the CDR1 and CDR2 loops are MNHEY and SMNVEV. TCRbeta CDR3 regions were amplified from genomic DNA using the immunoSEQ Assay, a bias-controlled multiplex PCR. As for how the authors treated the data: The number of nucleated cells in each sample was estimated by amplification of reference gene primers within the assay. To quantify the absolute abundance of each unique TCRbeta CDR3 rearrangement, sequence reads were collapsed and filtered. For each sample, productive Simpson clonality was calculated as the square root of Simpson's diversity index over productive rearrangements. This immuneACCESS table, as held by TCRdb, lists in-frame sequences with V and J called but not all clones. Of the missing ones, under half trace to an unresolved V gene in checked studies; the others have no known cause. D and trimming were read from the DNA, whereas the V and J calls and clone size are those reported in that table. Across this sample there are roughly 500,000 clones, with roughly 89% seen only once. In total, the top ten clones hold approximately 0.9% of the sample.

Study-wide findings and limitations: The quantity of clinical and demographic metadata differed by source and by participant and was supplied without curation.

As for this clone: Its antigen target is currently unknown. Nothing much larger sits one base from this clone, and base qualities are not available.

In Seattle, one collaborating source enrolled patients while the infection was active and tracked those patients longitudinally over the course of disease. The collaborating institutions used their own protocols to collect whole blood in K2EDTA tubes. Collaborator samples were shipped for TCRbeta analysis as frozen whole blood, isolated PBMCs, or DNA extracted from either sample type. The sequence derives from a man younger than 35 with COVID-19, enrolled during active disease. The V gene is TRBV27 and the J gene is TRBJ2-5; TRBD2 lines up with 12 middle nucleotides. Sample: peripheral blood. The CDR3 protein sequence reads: CASSLGLAGSRETQYF. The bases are TGTGCCAGCAGCCTCGGACTAGCGGGGAGTAGAGAGACCCAGTACTTC.